This T cell receptor beta chain was obtained from a study of T cell repertoires in ileal Crohn's disease. Libraries were prepared by immunoSEQ multiplex PCR; TCRdb keeps only in-frame clonotypes and omits some of them. The top ten clones hold about 15% of a sample with 2,600 or so clones, roughly 77% of them seen once. In germline, CDR1 is SQVTM, CDR2 ANQGSEA. V was shortened by 7 bases and J by 8 bases, with 26 bases between the two germline ends. This CDR3 region has 15 residues. The receptor was isolated from an adult with Crohn's disease. The sample comprised ileal tissue. The chain is built from TRBV29-1 and TRBJ1-1; D call uncertain. Here the CDR3 reads CSAATGSAQTGEAFF. Here the CDR3 DNA reads TGCAGCGCCGCGACCGGGTCGGCCCAAACGGGGGAAGCTTTCTTT.